This is a list of T cell receptor beta chains from one sample in a study of T-cell memory formation after mild COVID-19. TCRdb re-called the 5' RACE reads through MiXCR, storing one row per CDR3 protein. In the table there are 75,000 to 95,000 distinct CDR3 sequences, around an eighth of which are singletons. The sample taken for sequencing was PBMCs or a T cell subset sorted from them (not recorded which). These receptors all stem from an adult woman who had mild COVID-19 (a few samples of this study predate the infection). Cell type and time point are not known. The CDR3 runs from the conserved cysteine through the conserved F or W. A D gene is named only where the DNA matches it firmly. The size field is filled for only some rows; it gives once, few, many or a size class.

CASSLTAGYTEAFF,TGCGCCAGCAGCCTAACAGCAGGGTACACTGAAGCTTTCTTT,TRBJ1-1,NA,TRBV4-1,NA
CASSVTTILNTEAFF,TGTGCCAGCAGCGTAACCACCATCTTGAACACTGAAGCTTTCTTT,TRBJ1-1,NA,TRBV9,few
CASSYSSRGREQYF,TGTGCCAGCAGTTACTCGTCCCGCGGACGGGAGCAGTACTTC,TRBJ2-7,NA,TRBV6-5,many
CASGTGEGDEQFF,TGTGCCAGTGGGACAGGGGAAGGGGATGAGCAGTTCTTC,TRBJ2-1,NA,TRBV21-1,NA
CASSESVTNEQSF,TGTGCCAGCAGTGAATCGGTCACCAATGAGCAGTCCTTC,TRBJ2-1,NA,TRBV2,once
CASSHLFWDTQYF,TGTGCCAGCAGCCACTTATTTTGGGATACGCAGTATTTT,TRBJ2-3,NA,TRBV12-3/TRBV12-4,few
CSVEDPASGGLLGWQYF,TGCAGCGTTGAAGATCCGGCTAGCGGGGGCCTCTTGGGTTGGCAGTATTTT,TRBJ2-3,TRBD2,TRBV29-1,NA
CASSLPGQGSEQYF,TGCGCCAGCAGCTTGCCGGGACAGGGGAGCGAGCAGTACTTC,TRBJ2-7,TRBD1,TRBV5-1,many
CASSLASEHTGELFF,TGTGCCAGCAGTTTAGCTAGCGAACACACCGGGGAGCTGTTTTTT,TRBJ2-2,NA,TRBV12-3/TRBV12-4,NA
CASRGIHEQYF,TGTGCCAGCAGGGGGATCCACGAGCAGTACTTC,TRBJ2-7,NA,TRBV12-3/TRBV12-4,NA
CASQNTIWAYNEQFF,TGTGCCAGCCAAAATACGATTTGGGCCTACAATGAGCAGTTCTTC,TRBJ2-1,NA,TRBV7-2,NA
CASSPRDRGRTEAFF,TGTGCCAGCAGCCCGCGGGACAGGGGGCGTACTGAAGCTTTCTTT,TRBJ1-1,TRBD1,TRBV13,NA
CASSYGQGAPYEQYF,TGTGCCAGCAGCTATGGACAGGGGGCCCCCTACGAGCAGTACTTC,TRBJ2-7,TRBD1,TRBV7-3,NA
CASSPRTSGTDTQYF,TGTGCCAGCAGCCCACGGACTAGCGGCACAGATACGCAGTATTTT,TRBJ2-3,TRBD2,TRBV3-1,few
CASSLVASSYEQYF,TGTGCCAGCAGCTTGGTGGCCAGCTCCTACGAGCAGTACTTC,TRBJ2-7,NA,TRBV5-5,many